This T cell receptor beta chain was identified during a study of T-cell memory formation after mild COVID-19. Overall study: Most TCR clusters belonged to a single donor.

CDR3 length equals 13 residues. Trimming took 0 bases from V and 4 from J, leaving 5 bases between them. Germline CDR1 MNHEY, CDR2 SVGAGI. UMIs and sample barcodes were carried by the TCR alpha and TCR beta cDNA libraries that 5'RACE produced using constant-segment primers. TCRdb analysed the 5' RACE reads with MiXCR anew, one entry per CDR3 protein. This sample has a few hundred thousand distinct CDR3 sequences, with around a quarter found just once. Study results and caveats: A balance of CD4 and CD8 characterized clones contracting day 15 to 85, whereas later expanders leaned CD4+. CD8+ contracting clones occupied EMRA, while CD4+ ones occupied mainly CM and EM.

This clonotype showed up just a few times. Its antigen is not known. The V and J genes are TRBV6-5 and TRBJ2-3; D is unclear. The sample consisted of PBMCs or a T cell subset sorted from them (not recorded which). The receptor comes from an adult woman who had mild COVID-19 (a few samples of this study predate the infection). Cell type and time point are not known. In DNA form, the CDR3 reads TGTGCCAGCAGTTACTCTGAGCCAGATACGCAGTATTTT. It encodes CASSYSEPDTQYF.